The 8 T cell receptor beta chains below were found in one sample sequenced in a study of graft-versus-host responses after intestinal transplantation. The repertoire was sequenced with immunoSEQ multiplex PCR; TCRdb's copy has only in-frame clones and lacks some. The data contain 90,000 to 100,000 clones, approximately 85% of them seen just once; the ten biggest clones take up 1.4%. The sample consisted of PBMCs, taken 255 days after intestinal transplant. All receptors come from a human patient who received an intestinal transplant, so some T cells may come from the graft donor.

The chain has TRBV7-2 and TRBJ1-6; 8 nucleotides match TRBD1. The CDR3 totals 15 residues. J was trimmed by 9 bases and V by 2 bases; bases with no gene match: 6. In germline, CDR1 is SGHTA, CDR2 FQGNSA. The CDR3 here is CASSLTGQGLSPLHF. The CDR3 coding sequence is TGTGCCAGCAGCTTAACTGGACAGGGACTTTCACCCCTCCACTTT. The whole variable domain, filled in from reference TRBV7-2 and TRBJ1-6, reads GAGVSQSPSNKVTEKGKDVELRCDPISGHTALYWYRQSLGQGLEFLIYFQGNSAPDKSGLPSDRFSAERTGGSVSTLTIQRTQQEDSAVYLCASSLTGQGLSPLHFGNGTRLTVT.

This chain's CDR3 is CASKRGTGAYEQYF. The CDR3 coding sequence is TGTGCCAGCAAACGAGGGACAGGGGCCTACGAGCAGTACTTC. The chain recombines TRBV6-6 with TRBJ2-7; TRBD1 matches at 10 bases. The CDR3 is 14 residues long. CDR1 and CDR2 (germline): MNHNY, SVGAGI (reference sequence). The J segment lost 2 bases and the V segment lost 7 bases, leaving 5 bases of the junction unmatched.

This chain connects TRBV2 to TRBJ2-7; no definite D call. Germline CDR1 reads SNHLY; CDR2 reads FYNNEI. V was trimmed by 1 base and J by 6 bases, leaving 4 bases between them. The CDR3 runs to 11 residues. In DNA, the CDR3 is TGTGCCAGCAGTGAAGTGGGCGAGCAGTACTTC. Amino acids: CASSEVGEQYF. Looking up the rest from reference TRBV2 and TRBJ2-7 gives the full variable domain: EPEVTQTPSHQVTQMGQEVILRCVPISNHLYFYWYRQILGQKVEFLVSFYNNEISEKSEIFDDQFSVERPDGSNFTLKIRSTKLEDSAMYFCASSEVGEQYFGPGTRLTVT.

CDR3 in amino acids: CAWGVGGSPLHF. In nucleotides, the CDR3 is TGTGCCTGGGGGGTCGGAGGTTCACCCCTCCACTTT. The chain joins TRBV30 to TRBJ1-6; D is unclear. Germline assignment: CDR1 GTSNPN and CDR2 SVGIG (reference sequence). V lost 5 bases and J lost 9, with 11 bases in between. CDR3 length equals 12 residues. Variable domain in full (rest from reference TRBV30 and TRBJ1-6): SQTIHQWPATLVQPVGSPLSLECTVEGTSNPNLYWYRQAAGRGLQLLFYSVGIGQISSEVPQNLSASRPQDRQFILSSKKLLLSDSGFYLCAWGVGGSPLHFGNGTRLTVT.

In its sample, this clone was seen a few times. The CDR3 here is CASSLTRIQGAEQFF. CDR3 sequence (DNA): TGTGCCAGCAGCTTAACGAGGATACAAGGTGCTGAGCAGTTCTTC. V gene TRBV7-3 combines with J gene TRBJ2-1; D gene unclear. The CDR3 runs to 15 residues. In germline, CDR1 is SGHTA, CDR2 FQGTGA. Trimming took off 0 bases at V and 9 bases at J, with 15 bases between the two ends.

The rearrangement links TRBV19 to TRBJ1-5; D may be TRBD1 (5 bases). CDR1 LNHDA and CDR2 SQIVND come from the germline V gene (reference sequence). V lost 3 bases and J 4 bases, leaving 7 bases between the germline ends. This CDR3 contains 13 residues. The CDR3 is CASSMGLNQPQHF. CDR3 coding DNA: TGTGCCAGTAGTATGGGGCTTAATCAGCCCCAGCATTTT.

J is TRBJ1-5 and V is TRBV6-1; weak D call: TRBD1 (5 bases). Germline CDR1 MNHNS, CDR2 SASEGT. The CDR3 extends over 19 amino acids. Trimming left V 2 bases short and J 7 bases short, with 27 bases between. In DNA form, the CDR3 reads TGTGCCAGCAGTGAATATAACCTGGGCGCGGGTCGGGGCAGCCAGCCCCAGCATTTT. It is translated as CASSEYNLGAGRGSQPQHF.

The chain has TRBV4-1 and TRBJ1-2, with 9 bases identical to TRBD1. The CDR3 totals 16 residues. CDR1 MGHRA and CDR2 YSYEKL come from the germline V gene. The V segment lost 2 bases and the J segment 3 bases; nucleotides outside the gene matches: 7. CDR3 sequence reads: CASSQTGTGIDYGYTF. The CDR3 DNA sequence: TGCGCCAGCAGCCAAACCGGGACAGGGATTGACTATGGCTACACCTTC.